A selection of T cell receptor beta chains follows, all from one sample in a study of blood T cells in healthy people across ages. TCRdb analysed the 5' RACE reads with MiXCR anew, one entry per CDR3 protein. The sample holds some 670,000 distinct CDR3 sequences, about 50% seen once. Source material: blood. The receptors derive from an elderly woman in good health. Each CDR3 is given with its conserved first and last residue. The order of the fields is J gene, V gene, D gene, clone size, CDR3 DNA, CDR3 protein. A D gene is named only where the DNA matches it firmly. Some rows mark clone size as missing; the rest say once, few, many or name a class of expanded clone.

j_call: TRBJ2-5; v_call: TRBV12-3/TRBV12-4; d_call: TRBD2; clone_size: NA; cdr3_nt: TGTGCCAGCAGCACTAGGACCCGACTAGCGGGGGGGCCGAAAGAGACCCAGTACTTC; cdr3_aa: CASSTRTRLAGGPKETQYF
j_call: TRBJ2-3; v_call: TRBV20-1; d_call: TRBD2; clone_size: NA; cdr3_nt: TGCAGTGCTCCCCTAGCGGGGGAGTCAGATACGCAGTATTTT; cdr3_aa: CSAPLAGESDTQYF
j_call: TRBJ2-2; v_call: TRBV12-3/TRBV12-4; d_call: TRBD2; clone_size: NA; cdr3_nt: TGTGCCAGTGGCCCCGGGGGGGAGAACACCGGGGAGCTGTTTTTT; cdr3_aa: CASGPGGENTGELFF
j_call: TRBJ2-6; v_call: TRBV5-1; d_call: NA; clone_size: few; cdr3_nt: TGCGCCAGCAGTCTTCCAAGCTCTGGGGCCAACGTCCTGCCTTTC; cdr3_aa: CASSLPSSGANVLPF
j_call: TRBJ1-4; v_call: TRBV7-9; d_call: TRBD1; clone_size: NA; cdr3_nt: TGTGCCAGCAGCTCGGGACAGACACTAAATGAAAAACTGTTTTTT; cdr3_aa: CASSSGQTLNEKLFF
j_call: TRBJ1-1; v_call: TRBV3-1; d_call: NA; clone_size: NA; cdr3_nt: TGTGCCAGCAGCCTCTCCTCGGGGAGGGCGAACACTGAAGTTTTCTTT; cdr3_aa: CASSLSSGRANTEVFF
j_call: TRBJ1-2; v_call: TRBV6-6; d_call: NA; clone_size: NA; cdr3_nt: TGTGCCAGCAGTTCCCAGGAAAACTATGGCTACACCTTC; cdr3_aa: CASSSQENYGYTF
j_call: TRBJ2-4; v_call: TRBV2; d_call: NA; clone_size: many; cdr3_nt: TGTGCCAGCAGTGAACTAGAGGCCCTCGGTGCCAAAAACATTCAGTACTTC; cdr3_aa: CASSELEALGAKNIQYF
j_call: TRBJ1-1; v_call: TRBV12-3/TRBV12-4; d_call: NA; clone_size: NA; cdr3_nt: TGTGCCAGCAGTAATACAGCTACGACTGAAGCTTTCTTT; cdr3_aa: CASSNTATTEAFF
j_call: TRBJ1-1; v_call: TRBV24-1; d_call: NA; clone_size: once; cdr3_nt: TGTGCCACCAGAGGGGCGGCGGCGGGAACAGTGAACACTGAAGCTTTCTTT; cdr3_aa: CATRGAAAGTVNTEAFF
j_call: TRBJ1-5; v_call: TRBV28; d_call: TRBD1; clone_size: NA; cdr3_nt: TGTGCCAGCAGTTTATCGGGACAGGGGATGCAGCCCCAGCATTTT; cdr3_aa: CASSLSGQGMQPQHF
j_call: TRBJ2-1; v_call: TRBV3-1; d_call: NA; clone_size: NA; cdr3_nt: TGTGCCAGCAGCCAAGAGCCCCATGAGCAGTTCTTC; cdr3_aa: CASSQEPHEQFF
j_call: TRBJ2-3; v_call: TRBV10-3; d_call: TRBD1; clone_size: once; cdr3_nt: TGTGCCATCAATACAGGGGATTCTAGCACAGATACGCAGTATTTT; cdr3_aa: CAINTGDSSTDTQYF
j_call: TRBJ2-1; v_call: TRBV6-6; d_call: NA; clone_size: NA; cdr3_nt: TGTGCCATCAGTGAGGGGAGTGGGCAGTTCTTC; cdr3_aa: CAISEGSGQFF
j_call: TRBJ1-1; v_call: TRBV5-8; d_call: NA; clone_size: many; cdr3_nt: TGTGCCAGCAGGACTACCGGGACACTGAACACTGAAGCTTTCTTT; cdr3_aa: CASRTTGTLNTEAFF
j_call: TRBJ2-7; v_call: TRBV20-1; d_call: NA; clone_size: NA; cdr3_nt: TGCAGTGCTCACCCGGATCCTTACGAGCAGTACTTC; cdr3_aa: CSAHPDPYEQYF